Following are 25 T cell receptor beta chains from one sample sequenced in a study of T-cell reconstitution after alpha-beta-depleted transplantation in children (dated by TCRdb to about 2016). Library prep was done by PCR. Sequencing relied on an Illumina HiSeq 2500. Molecular barcoding was employed in the preparation of TCR libraries, with unique molecular identifiers being used to normalize TCRbeta repertoire quantification. TCRdb handled the public reads itself, with Q25 trimming in fastp and clone calling in MiXCR, and kept productive beta chains. Rows are unified per CDR3 protein, each entry keeping the most common DNA and genes. Counted in this sample were roughly 500,000 distinct CDR3 sequences; 30% to 35% of them appeared once. Around 2.3% of the sample comes from the top ten. This sample comprised PBMCs from the stem cell graft donor, obtained from the stem cell graft. Source of these receptors: a human donor who donated a stem cell graft to a child with aplastic anemia.

This clonotype was observed many times. One junction end disagrees with the germline gene, perhaps due to a read error. This chain links TRBV4-3 with TRBJ2-5, with 9 bases matching TRBD1. The germline gives CDR1 LGHNA, CDR2 YSLEER. CDR3 length: 13 residues. CDR3 nucleotide sequence: TGTGCCAGCAGCCAAGACAGGGGGGAGACCCAGTACTTC. This encodes CASSQDRGETQYF.

The chain uses TRBV4-2 and TRBJ1-5; TRBD1 is a possible D gene (5 bases). The CDR3 covers 16 residues. Looked up from germline, CDR1 is LGHNA and CDR2 is YNFKEQ. Trimming shortened V by 1 base and J by 0 bases, and 10 bases separated the two germline ends. The CDR3 protein is CASSQGYRYSNQPQHF. In DNA form, the CDR3 reads TGTGCCAGCAGCCAAGGGTACAGGTATAGCAATCAGCCCCAGCATTTT.

The chain combines TRBV10-3 with TRBJ2-5; the D gene could be TRBD1 or TRBD2 (5 bases each). This CDR3 has 11 residues. From germline, CDR1 is ENHRY and CDR2 SYGVKD. V gave up 11 bases and J gave up 5 bases, with 12 bases separating them. The CDR3 sequence: CAVSWGETQYF. CDR3 bases: TGTGCCGTTTCCTGGGGGGAGACCCAGTACTTC.

The chain links TRBV7-2 to TRBJ1-2, with 8 bases aligning to TRBD1. Germline V gene sequence: CDR1 SGHTA, CDR2 FQGNSA. This CDR3 is 16 amino acids long. With V trimmed by 4 bases and J by 7 bases, 14 bases remained unmatched. The CDR3 bases are TGTGCCAGCAGCTCATGGATCGGACAGGGAAGGAGTGGCTACACCTTC. Residues: CASSSWIGQGRSGYTF. The full variable domain, with the rest looked up from reference TRBV7-2 and TRBJ1-2, is GAGVSQSPSNKVTEKGKDVELRCDPISGHTALYWYRQSLGQGLEFLIYFQGNSAPDKSGLPSDRFSAERTGGSVSTLTIQRTQQEDSAVYLCASSSWIGQGRSGYTFGSGTRLTVV.

This clonotype was seen more than once but under ten times. The chain links TRBV29-1 to TRBJ2-2; D assignment may be TRBD1 or TRBD2 (6 bases each). CDR1 is SQVTM and CDR2 is ANQGSEA in the germline V gene. The CDR3 extends over 14 amino acids. Trimming cost V 7 bases and J 3 bases, with 15 bases left between them. CDR3 sequence: CSGQQGLDTGELFF. The CDR3 nucleotides read TGCAGCGGACAACAGGGACTTGACACCGGGGAGCTGTTTTTT.

The chain is built from TRBV19 and TRBJ1-1; perhaps TRBD1 as D (5 bases). Germline V lookup: CDR1 LNHDA, CDR2 SQIVND (reference sequence). V dropped 3 bases and J dropped 5 bases, with 10 bases sitting between them. The CDR3 has 13 amino acids. For the CDR3, the DNA is TGTGCCAGTAGTATTCCGGGGGTGACTGAAGCTTTCTTT. It translates to CASSIPGVTEAFF.

This clonotype was observed a handful of times. The chain couples TRBV5-1 to TRBJ2-1, with 14 nucleotides matching TRBD2. This CDR3 has 17 residues. CDR1 SGHRS and CDR2 YFSETQ come from the germline V gene. J lost 4 bases, V lost 4 bases, and 7 bases had no gene match. The CDR3 DNA sequence: TGCGCCAGCAGCCCGCACGGACTAGCGGGAGGTTACAATGAGCAGTTCTTC. Protein sequence: CASSPHGLAGGYNEQFF.

This clonotype has only a few counts. The genes are TRBV6-5 and TRBJ2-4, with D possibly being TRBD1 (6 bases). This CDR3 spans 17 amino acids. Germline V gene data show CDR1 as MNHEY and CDR2 as SVGAGI. V gave up 0 bases and J gave up 0 bases, with 12 bases separating them. CDR3 loop: CASSYSGAGLAKNIQYF. CDR3 sequence (DNA): TGTGCCAGCAGTTACTCGGGGGCAGGCTTAGCCAAAAACATTCAGTACTTC.

This clonotype was seen once. The CDR3 loop reads CASSQDVRNYEQYF. In DNA, the CDR3 is TGTGCCAGCAGCCAGGATGTGAGGAACTACGAGCAGTACTTC. J is TRBJ2-7 and V is TRBV3-1; no reliable D call. Trimming stripped 3 bases from V and 3 bases from J, with 12 bases between. The CDR3 runs to 14 residues. CDR1 is LGHDT, CDR2 YNNKEL, per germline (reference sequence).

This rearrangement joins TRBV15 to TRBJ2-1; 7 bases match TRBD2. The V segment lost 1 base and the J segment 2 bases; nucleotides outside the gene matches: 5. Looked up from germline, CDR1 is LNHNV and CDR2 is YYDKDF (reference sequence). The CDR3 extends over 16 amino acids. CDR3 in DNA: TGTGCCACCAGCAGAGGTGAGGGAGGGCCCTACAATGAGCAGTTCTTC. Translating gives CATSRGEGGPYNEQFF.

The chain couples TRBV11-1 to TRBJ2-3, with 9 bases identical to TRBD1. The CDR3 has 15 amino acids. After removal of 5 bases from V and 5 bases from J, the junction contained 8 bases not matched to a gene. CDR1 is SGHAT and CDR2 is FQDESV in the germline V gene (reference sequence). The CDR3 protein is CASSQTGQGGDTQYF. The CDR3 region has the DNA TGTGCCAGCAGCCAGACGGGACAGGGTGGAGATACGCAGTATTTT. Full variable domain (outside the CDR3, taken from reference TRBV11-1 and TRBJ2-3): EAEVAQSPRYKITEKSQAVAFWCDPISGHATLYWYRQILGQGPELLVQFQDESVVDDSQLPKDRFSAERLKGVDSTLKIQPAELGDSAMYLCASSQTGQGGDTQYFGPGTRLTVL.

V and J are TRBV6-6 and TRBJ2-1; tentatively, D is TRBD1 (6 bases). The CDR3 is 13 amino acids. The germline V and J ends were trimmed by 6 bases and 12 bases, with 18 bases remaining between them. The V gene's germline CDR1 is MNHNY and CDR2 SVGAGI (reference sequence). Here the CDR3 reads CASRSGTMVGQFF. CDR3 sequence (DNA): TGTGCCAGCAGGTCCGGGACAATGGTCGGGCAGTTCTTC.

This clonotype was picked up a small number of times. V and J are TRBV11-2 and TRBJ2-3, with no clear D. Trimming shortened V by 1 base and J by 2 bases, and 10 bases separated the two germline ends. Germline CDR1 is SGHAT and CDR2 is FQNNGV. There are 15 residues in the CDR3. CDR3 DNA sequence: TGTGCCAGCAGCTTAGCTTCCCTCCTCACAGATACGCAGTATTTT. Its translation is CASSLASLLTDTQYF. The full variable domain, its missing parts supplied by reference TRBV11-2 and TRBJ2-3, is EAGVAQSPRYKIIEKRQSVAFWCNPISGHATLYWYQQILGQGPKLLIQFQNNGVVDDSQLPKDRFSAERLKGVDSTLKIQPAKLEDSAVYLCASSLASLLTDTQYFGPGTRLTVL.

This clonotype appeared many times. This chain connects TRBV12-3 or TRBV12-4 to TRBJ1-5; 9 bases align to TRBD1. This CDR3 is 13 amino acids long. V lost 8 bases, J lost 2 bases, and 1 base stayed unmatched. The CDR3 loop reads CASGDRGNQPQHF. For the CDR3, the DNA is TGTGCCAGCGGGGACAGGGGCAATCAGCCCCAGCATTTT.

J is TRBJ2-3 and V is TRBV10-3, with 14 bases fitting TRBD2. The ends lost 10 bases at V and 4 bases at J; junction bases unmatched: 10. Germline lookup yields CDR1 ENHRY and CDR2 SYGVKD. This CDR3 has 16 residues. The CDR3 region is CATTSGTSGSADTQYF. CDR3 bases: TGTGCCACCACCTCCGGGACTAGCGGGAGTGCAGATACGCAGTATTTT.

The rearrangement uses TRBV7-9 and TRBJ2-1, with 8 bases identical to TRBD2. The CDR3 is made up of 14 amino acids. Trimming removed 6 bases from V and 8 bases from J; junction bases left unmatched: 9. Germline lookup yields CDR1 SEHNR and CDR2 FQNEAQ (reference sequence). The CDR3 protein is CASRKAGDVDEQFF. DNA for the CDR3: TGTGCCAGCAGAAAAGCGGGAGATGTGGATGAGCAGTTCTTC.

This clonotype was detected a few times. The J gene is TRBJ2-1, the V gene TRBV20-1, with D unclear. Trimming took off 2 bases at V and 5 bases at J, with 19 bases between the two ends. The CDR3 is made up of 16 amino acids. Per germline, CDR1 DFQATT and CDR2 SNEGSKA (reference sequence). The CDR3: CSARRTGSIINNEQFF. The CDR3 nucleotides read TGCAGTGCTAGACGTACCGGGTCCATCATTAACAATGAGCAGTTCTTC.

This sequence joins TRBV4-3 and TRBJ2-5; 11 bases match TRBD1. The CDR3 is 15 amino acids. Trimming removed 0 bases from V and 5 bases from J; junction bases left unmatched: 2. The germline CDR1 and CDR2 sequences are LGHNA and YSLEER. The CDR3 coding sequence is TGCGCCAGCAGCCAAGACGGGACAGGGGGGGAGACCCAGTACTTC. Its translation: CASSQDGTGGETQYF.

A few counts support this clonotype. V gene TRBV6-1 combines with J gene TRBJ2-3, with 7 positions matching TRBD1. After removal of 6 bases from V and 6 bases from J, the junction contained 12 bases not matched to a gene. The CDR3 length is 15 residues. Germline V gives CDR1 MNHNS, CDR2 SASEGT. The CDR3 is CASRTWTGRGDTQYF. For the CDR3, the DNA is TGTGCCAGCAGGACCTGGACAGGCCGAGGTGATACGCAGTATTTT.

This clonotype was detected a few times. V and J are TRBV10-3 and TRBJ2-7, with 8 nucleotides matching TRBD1. CDR3 size: 15 residues. With 6 bases clipped from V and 1 base from J, the junction kept 8 bases outside the gene matches. Germline-derived CDR1 and CDR2 are ENHRY and SYGVKD. In nucleotides, the CDR3 is TGTGCCATCAGGCCGGACAGGGCGAAATCCTACGAGCAGTACGTC. Translation: CAIRPDRAKSYEQYV.

There are a few counts of this clonotype. This chain's CDR3 is CSALDLERGIFDEQFF. DNA for the CDR3: TGCAGTGCCCTAGACTTGGAAAGGGGGATTTTCGATGAGCAGTTCTTC. The chain recombines TRBV20-1 with TRBJ2-1, with a possible D match to TRBD1 (6 bases). The V end was cut by 6 bases, the J end by 8 bases, with 26 bases between. Per the germline V gene, CDR1 is DFQATT and CDR2 is SNEGSKA (reference sequence). There are 16 residues in the CDR3.

In this sample, this clonotype turned up a few times. In DNA form, the CDR3 reads TGTGCCAGCAGTCCCTGGGGTCTCACCCCTGGAAACACCATATATTTT. It is translated as CASSPWGLTPGNTIYF. The chain carries TRBV12-3 or TRBV12-4 and TRBJ1-3; D is ambiguous. The CDR3 totals 16 residues. Trimming removed 5 bases at V and 2 bases at J, with 16 bases between.

This clonotype was seen repeatedly, ten times or more. V gene TRBV5-1 combines with J gene TRBJ2-7, with D possibly matching TRBD2 (5 bases). The V gene's germline CDR1 is SGHRS and CDR2 YFSETQ. The length of the CDR3 is 13 residues. Trimming took 4 bases from V and 3 from J, leaving 11 bases between them. CDR3 coding DNA: TGCGCCAGCAGCCAAGGACTCTACTACGAGCAGTACGTC. Translation gives CASSQGLYYEQYV.

Only one count was recorded for this clonotype. The CDR3, as DNA: TGCGCCAGCAGTTCGCTCGGGACAGGGCTGGCCGAGCAGTACTTC. Its translation: CASSSLGTGLAEQYF. The chain couples TRBV5-1 to TRBJ2-7; 9 bases agree with TRBD1. V dropped 5 bases and J dropped 6; count of bases not matched to a gene: 12. The CDR3 sequence is 15 residues long. Germline lookup yields CDR1 SGHRS and CDR2 YFSETQ.

The rearrangement joins TRBV14 to TRBJ2-7; 8 nucleotides line up with TRBD2. The V segment lost 4 bases and the J segment 0 bases; nucleotides outside the gene matches: 2. Per germline, CDR1 SGHDN and CDR2 FVKESK. The CDR3 has 14 residues. CDR3 protein: CASSRLAGSYEQYV. The CDR3 bases are TGTGCCAGCAGCCGGCTAGCGGGCTCCTACGAGCAGTACGTC.